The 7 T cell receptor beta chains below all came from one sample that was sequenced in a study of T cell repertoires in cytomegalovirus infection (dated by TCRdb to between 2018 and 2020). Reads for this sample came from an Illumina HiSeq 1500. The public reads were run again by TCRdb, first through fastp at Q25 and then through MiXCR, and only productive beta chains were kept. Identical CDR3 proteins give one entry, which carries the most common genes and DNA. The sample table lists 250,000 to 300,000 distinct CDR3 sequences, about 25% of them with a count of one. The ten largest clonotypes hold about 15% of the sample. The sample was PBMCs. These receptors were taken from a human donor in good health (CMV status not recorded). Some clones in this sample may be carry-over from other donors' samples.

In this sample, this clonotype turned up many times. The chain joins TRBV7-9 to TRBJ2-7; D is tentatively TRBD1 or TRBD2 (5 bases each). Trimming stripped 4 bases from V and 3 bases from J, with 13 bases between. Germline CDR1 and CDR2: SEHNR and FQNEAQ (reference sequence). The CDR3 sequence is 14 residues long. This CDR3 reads CASSSGTEGYEQYV. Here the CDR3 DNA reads TGTGCCAGCAGCTCCGGGACGGAAGGCTACGAGCAGTACGTC.

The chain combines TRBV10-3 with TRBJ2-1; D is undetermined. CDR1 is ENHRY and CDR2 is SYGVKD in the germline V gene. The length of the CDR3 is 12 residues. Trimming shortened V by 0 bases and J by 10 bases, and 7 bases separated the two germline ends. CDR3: CAISESIPEQFF. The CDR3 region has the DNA TGTGCCATCAGTGAGTCAATCCCGGAGCAGTTCTTC.

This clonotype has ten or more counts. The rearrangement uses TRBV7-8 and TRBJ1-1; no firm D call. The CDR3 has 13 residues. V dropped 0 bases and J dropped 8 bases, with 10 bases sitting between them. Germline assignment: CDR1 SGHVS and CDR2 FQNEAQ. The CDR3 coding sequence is TGTGCCAGCAGCTTAGCGGGGAGATTGGAAGCTTTCTTT. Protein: CASSLAGRLEAFF.

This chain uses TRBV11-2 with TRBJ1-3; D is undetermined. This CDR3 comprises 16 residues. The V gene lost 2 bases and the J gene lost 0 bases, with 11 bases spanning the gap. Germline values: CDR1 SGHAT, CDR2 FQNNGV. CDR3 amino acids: CASSLHGRRSGNTIYF. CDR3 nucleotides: TGTGCCAGCAGCTTACACGGCAGGCGCTCTGGAAACACCATATATTTT. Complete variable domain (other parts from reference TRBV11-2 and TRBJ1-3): EAGVAQSPRYKIIEKRQSVAFWCNPISGHATLYWYQQILGQGPKLLIQFQNNGVVDDSQLPKDRFSAERLKGVDSTLKIQPAKLEDSAVYLCASSLHGRRSGNTIYFGEGSWLTVV.

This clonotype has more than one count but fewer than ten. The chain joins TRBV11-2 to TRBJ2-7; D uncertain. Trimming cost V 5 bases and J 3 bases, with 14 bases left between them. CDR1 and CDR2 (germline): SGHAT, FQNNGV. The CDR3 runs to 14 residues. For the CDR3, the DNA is TGTGCCAGCAGCCCTCTTCCCTCAAACTACGAGCAGTACTTC. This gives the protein CASSPLPSNYEQYF.

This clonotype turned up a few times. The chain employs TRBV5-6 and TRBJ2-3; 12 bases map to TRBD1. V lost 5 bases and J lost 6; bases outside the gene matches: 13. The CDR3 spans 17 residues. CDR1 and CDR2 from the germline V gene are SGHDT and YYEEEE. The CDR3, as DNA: TGTGCCAGCAGATACTCCGGGACAGGGGGCATGATCGATACGCAGTATTTT. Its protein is CASRYSGTGGMIDTQYF.

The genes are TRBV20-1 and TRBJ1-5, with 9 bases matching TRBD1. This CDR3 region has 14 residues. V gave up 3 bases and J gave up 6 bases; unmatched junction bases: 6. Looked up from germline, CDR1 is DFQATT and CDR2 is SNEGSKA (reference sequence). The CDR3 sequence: CSASQTGGIQPQHF. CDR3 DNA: TGCAGTGCTAGCCAGACAGGGGGGATTCAGCCCCAGCATTTT.